The clone carrying this T cell receptor (beta chain) has just a few counts. Its antigen is unidentified. The source of the sample is a study of T cell repertoires in cytomegalovirus infection. Per the germline V gene, CDR1 is SGHAT and CDR2 is FQNNGV. The CDR3 spans 16 residues. Trimming took 1 base from V and 4 from J; bases not matched to a gene: 3. TCRdb fed the reads into MiXCR, producing one record per CDR3 protein. This repertoire shows some 220,000 distinct CDR3 sequences, roughly 34% found once; its top ten account for around 64%. The rearrangement joins TRBV11-2 to TRBJ2-3, with TRBD2 matching over 12 bases. The source was CD8+ T cells from cultured PBMCs, collected from culture after CMV antigen stimulation. The sequence was obtained from a human donor in good health (CMV status not recorded). Some clones in this sample may be carry-over from other donors' samples. The CDR3 DNA reads as TGTGCCAGCAGCTTAGCACTAGCGGGGGGTGCAGATACGCAGTATTTT. Its translation is CASSLALAGGADTQYF.